This TCR beta chain was identified in a study of siplizumab effects on memory and regulatory T cells. Comments on this clone: Its antigen is undetermined.

The length of the CDR3 is 12 residues. Deletions cut 0 bases from V and 5 bases from J, with 6 bases between. Germline CDR1 reads SGHNT; CDR2 reads YYREEE (reference sequence). Clones were sequenced by immunoSEQ multiplex PCR, and TCRdb holds only the in-frame ones, with some missing. The sample holds roughly 120,000 clones, roughly 89% seen once. Study-wide findings and caveats: Proliferating Tregs' suppressive function in siplizumab cultures went unconfirmed.

The TCR originated in a human donor in good health. The chain has TRBV5-4 and TRBJ2-7; no clear D. What was sequenced was CD4+ T cells sorted from blood. The CDR3 sequence is CASSLDSNEQYF. CDR3 nucleotides: TGTGCCAGCAGCTTGGACAGCAACGAGCAGTACTTC.